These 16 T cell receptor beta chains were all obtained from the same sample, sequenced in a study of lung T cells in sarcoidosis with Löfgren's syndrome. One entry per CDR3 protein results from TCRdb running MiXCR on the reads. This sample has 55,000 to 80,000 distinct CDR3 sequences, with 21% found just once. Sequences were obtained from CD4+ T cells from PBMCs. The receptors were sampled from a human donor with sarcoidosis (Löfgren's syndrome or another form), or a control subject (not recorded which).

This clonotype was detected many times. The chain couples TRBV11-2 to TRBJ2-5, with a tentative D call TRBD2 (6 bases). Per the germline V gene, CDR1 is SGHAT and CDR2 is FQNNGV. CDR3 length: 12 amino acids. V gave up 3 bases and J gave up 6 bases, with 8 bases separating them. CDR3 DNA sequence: TGTGCCAGCAGCTTTACTAGCCAGACCCAGTACTTC. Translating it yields CASSFTSQTQYF.

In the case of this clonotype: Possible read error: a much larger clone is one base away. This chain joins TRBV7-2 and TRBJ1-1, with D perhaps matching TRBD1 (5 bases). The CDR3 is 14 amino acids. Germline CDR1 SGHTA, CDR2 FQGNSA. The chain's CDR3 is CASSPRGPNTVAFF. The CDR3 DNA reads TGTGCCAGCAGCCCCCGGGGACCAAACACTGTAGCTTTCTTT.

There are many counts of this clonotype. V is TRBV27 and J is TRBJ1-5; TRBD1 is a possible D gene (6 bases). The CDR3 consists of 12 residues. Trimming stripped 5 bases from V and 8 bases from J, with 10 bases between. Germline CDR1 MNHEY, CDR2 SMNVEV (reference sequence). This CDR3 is CASSPQGEPQHF. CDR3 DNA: TGTGCCAGCAGTCCACAGGGCGAGCCCCAGCATTTT.

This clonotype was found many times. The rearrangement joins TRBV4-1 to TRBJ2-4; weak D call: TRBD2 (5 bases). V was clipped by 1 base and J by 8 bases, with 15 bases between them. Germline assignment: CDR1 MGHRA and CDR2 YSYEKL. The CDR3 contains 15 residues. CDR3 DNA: TGCGCCAGCAGCCAAGGTTCCAACAAGAGGGACATTCAGTACTTC. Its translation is CASSQGSNKRDIQYF.

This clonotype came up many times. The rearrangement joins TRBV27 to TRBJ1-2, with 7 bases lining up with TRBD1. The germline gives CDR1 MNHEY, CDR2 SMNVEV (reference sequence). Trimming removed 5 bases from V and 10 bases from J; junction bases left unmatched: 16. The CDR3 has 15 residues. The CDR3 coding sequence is TGTGCCAGCAGTGACCTAGCGGGACAGCGGATGGACTACACCTTC. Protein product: CASSDLAGQRMDYTF.

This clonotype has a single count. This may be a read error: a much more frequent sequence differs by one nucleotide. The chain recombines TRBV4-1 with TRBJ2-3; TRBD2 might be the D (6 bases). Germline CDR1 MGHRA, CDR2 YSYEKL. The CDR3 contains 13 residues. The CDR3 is CASSPLGGVTRYF. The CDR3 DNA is TGCGCCAGCAGCCCTCTCGGGGGAGTTACGCGGTATTTT.

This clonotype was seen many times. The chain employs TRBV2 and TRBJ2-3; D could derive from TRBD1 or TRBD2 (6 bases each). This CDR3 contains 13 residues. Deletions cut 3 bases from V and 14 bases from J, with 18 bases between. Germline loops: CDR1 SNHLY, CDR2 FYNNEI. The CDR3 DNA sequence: TGTGCCAGCAGTGACACCCGGGGGCGCATTCTGTATTTT. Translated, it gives CASSDTRGRILYF.

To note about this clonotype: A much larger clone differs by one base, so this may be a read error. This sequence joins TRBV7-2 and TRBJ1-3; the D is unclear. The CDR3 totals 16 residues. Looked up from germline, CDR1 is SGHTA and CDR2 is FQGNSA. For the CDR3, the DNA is TGTGCCAGCAGCTACAGACACGAGGGAACTGGAAACATCATATATTTT. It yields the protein CASSYRHEGTGNIIYF.

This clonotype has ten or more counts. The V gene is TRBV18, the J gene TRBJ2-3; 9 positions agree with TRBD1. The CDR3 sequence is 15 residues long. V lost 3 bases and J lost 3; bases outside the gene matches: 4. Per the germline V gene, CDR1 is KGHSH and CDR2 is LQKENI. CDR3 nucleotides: TGTGCCAGCTCACCTACCGGGACAGGGACAGATACGCAGTATTTT. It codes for CASSPTGTGTDTQYF. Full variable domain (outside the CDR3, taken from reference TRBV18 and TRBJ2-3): NAGVMQNPRHLVRRRGQEARLRCSPMKGHSHVYWYRQLPEEGLKFMVYLQKENIIDESGMPKERFSAEFPKEGPSILRIQQVVRGDSAAYFCASSPTGTGTDTQYFGPGTRLTVL.

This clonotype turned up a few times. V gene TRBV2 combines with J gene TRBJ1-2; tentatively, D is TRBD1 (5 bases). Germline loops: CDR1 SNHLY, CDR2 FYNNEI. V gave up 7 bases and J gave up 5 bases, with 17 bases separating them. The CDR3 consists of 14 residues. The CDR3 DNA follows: TGTGCCAGCACCATGGGCGGGGGTAGATATGGCTACACCTTC. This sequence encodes CASTMGGGRYGYTF. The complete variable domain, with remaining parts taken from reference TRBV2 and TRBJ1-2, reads EPEVTQTPSHQVTQMGQEVILRCVPISNHLYFYWYRQILGQKVEFLVSFYNNEISEKSEIFDDQFSVERPDGSNFTLKIRSTKLEDSAMYFCASTMGGGRYGYTFGSGTRLTVV.

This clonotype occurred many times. The CDR3 region is CASSLAGRGDQETQYF. The CDR3 region has the DNA TGTGCCAGCAGCTTAGCCGGTCGGGGGGACCAAGAGACCCAGTACTTC. This chain connects TRBV11-2 to TRBJ2-5; TRBD2 matches at 7 bases. Germline values: CDR1 SGHAT, CDR2 FQNNGV. The CDR3 contains 16 residues. Trimming cost V 1 base and J 0 bases; bases outside gene matches: 5.

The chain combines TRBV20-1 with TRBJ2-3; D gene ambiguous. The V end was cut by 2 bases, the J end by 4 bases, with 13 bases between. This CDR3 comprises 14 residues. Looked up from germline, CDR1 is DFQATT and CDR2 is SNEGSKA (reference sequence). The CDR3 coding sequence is TGCAGTGCTAGAAGGAATTTTTTCCCAGATACGCAGTATTTT. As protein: CSARRNFFPDTQYF.

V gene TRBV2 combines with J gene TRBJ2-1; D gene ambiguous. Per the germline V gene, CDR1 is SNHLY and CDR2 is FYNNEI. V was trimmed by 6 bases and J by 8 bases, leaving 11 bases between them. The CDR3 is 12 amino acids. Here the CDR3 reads CASSWGRDEQFF. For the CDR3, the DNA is TGTGCCAGCAGCTGGGGAAGGGATGAGCAGTTCTTC.

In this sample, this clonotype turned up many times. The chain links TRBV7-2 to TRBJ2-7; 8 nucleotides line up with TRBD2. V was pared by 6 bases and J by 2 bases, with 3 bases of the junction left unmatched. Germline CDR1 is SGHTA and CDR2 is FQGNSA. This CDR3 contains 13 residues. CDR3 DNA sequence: TGTGCCAGCAGGCCGGGACTAGCCTACGAGCAGTACTTC. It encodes CASRPGLAYEQYF.

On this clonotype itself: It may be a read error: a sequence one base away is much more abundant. CDR3 protein: CATSDPGISDMQYF. In nucleotides, the CDR3 is TGTGCCACCAGTGACCCAGGGATTAGCGATATGCAGTATTTT. The chain employs TRBV24-1 and TRBJ2-3; tentatively, D is TRBD1 or TRBD2 (5 bases each). The CDR3 contains 14 residues. Germline V gene sequence: CDR1 KGHDR, CDR2 SFDVKD.

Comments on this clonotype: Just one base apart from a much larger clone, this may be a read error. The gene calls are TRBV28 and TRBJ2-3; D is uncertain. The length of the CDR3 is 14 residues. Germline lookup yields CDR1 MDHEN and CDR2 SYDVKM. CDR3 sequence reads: CAGSLGITTDTQYF. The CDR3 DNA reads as TGTGCCGGCAGTTTGGGGATTACCACAGATACGCAGTATTTT.